This entry features one T cell receptor (beta chain) sequence. The data derive from a study of OX40 agonist ivuxolimab in advanced cancers. The V segment lost 3 bases and the J segment 4 bases; nucleotides outside the gene matches: 2. Germline V CDR1 and CDR2: MDHEN, SYDVKM. The CDR3 covers 15 residues. Excluded were patients having autoimmune disease history or systemic immunosuppression. The table came from immunoSEQ multiplex PCR; TCRdb's copy has only in-frame clones and leaves some out. This sample yields 75,000 to 95,000 clones, of which 92% are seen a single time; 0.5% to 0.6% belongs to the top ten.

The clonotype originates from an adult with an advanced solid tumor such as melanoma, head and neck, liver or kidney cancer. This sample comprised CD4+ or CD8+ T cells sorted from blood, obtained in a trial of the OX40 agonist ivuxolimab. The J gene is TRBJ2-3, the V gene TRBV28, with 12 nucleotides matching TRBD1. The CDR3 protein is CASSFGTGGPDTQYF. The CDR3 DNA is TGTGCCAGCAGTTTTGGGACAGGGGGCCCAGATACGCAGTATTTT.